This T cell receptor (beta chain) was found in a study of Graves' ophthalmopathy and Graves' hyperthyroidism. Study-level background: Peripheral blood was collected at initial diagnosis, before any treatment. Study observations and caveats: Most expanded thyroid clonotypes above 0.001 frequency also appeared in blood.

Having ophthalmopathy, the donors showed moderate-to-severe activity, CAS ≥3 and NOSPECS ≥4, with disease lasting under 3 months. PBMCs came from less than 12 ml of fresh peripheral blood. After removal of 9 bases from V and 0 bases from J, the junction contained 4 bases not matched to a gene. Germline V CDR1 and CDR2: ENHRY, SYGVKD. This CDR3 contains 14 residues. RNA transcripts yielded amplified TCR beta CDR3 regions. A first-round RT-PCR used HTBI primers, followed by a second-round multiplex PCR. TCRdb called the multiplex PCR reads again in MiXCR, with one record for every CDR3 protein. The sample lists about 740,000 distinct CDR3 sequences; 40% were seen once. To note about this clonotype: Antigen unknown.

This rearrangement joins TRBV10-3 to TRBJ2-7; 11 bases are shared with TRBD2. The sequence was collected from an adult man with Graves' ophthalmopathy. Material for sequencing was peripheral blood. The CDR3, as DNA: TGTGCCATATCTAGCGGGAGGCCCTCCTACGAGCAGTACTTC. The encoded protein is CAISSGRPSYEQYF.